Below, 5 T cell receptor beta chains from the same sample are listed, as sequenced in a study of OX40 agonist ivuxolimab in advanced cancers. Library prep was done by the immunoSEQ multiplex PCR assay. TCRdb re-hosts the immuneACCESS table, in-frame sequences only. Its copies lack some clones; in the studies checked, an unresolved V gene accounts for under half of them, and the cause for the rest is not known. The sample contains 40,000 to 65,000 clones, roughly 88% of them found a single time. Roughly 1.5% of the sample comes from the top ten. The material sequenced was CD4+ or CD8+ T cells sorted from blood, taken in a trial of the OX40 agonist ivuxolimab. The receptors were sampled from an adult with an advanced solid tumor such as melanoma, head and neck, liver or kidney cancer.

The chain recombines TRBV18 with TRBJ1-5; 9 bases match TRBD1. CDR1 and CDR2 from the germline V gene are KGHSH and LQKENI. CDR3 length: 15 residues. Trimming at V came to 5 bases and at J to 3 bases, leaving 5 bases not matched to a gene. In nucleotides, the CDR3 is TGTGCCAGCTCAGGAGACAGGGGGAACAATCAGCCCCAGCATTTT. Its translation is CASSGDRGNNQPQHF.

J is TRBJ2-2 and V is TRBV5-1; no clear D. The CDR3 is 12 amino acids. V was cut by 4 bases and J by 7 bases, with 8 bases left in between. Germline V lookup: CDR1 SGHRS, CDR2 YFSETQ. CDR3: CASSRTGGELFF. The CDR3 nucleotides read TGCGCCAGCAGCCGGACGGGCGGGGAGCTGTTTTTT.

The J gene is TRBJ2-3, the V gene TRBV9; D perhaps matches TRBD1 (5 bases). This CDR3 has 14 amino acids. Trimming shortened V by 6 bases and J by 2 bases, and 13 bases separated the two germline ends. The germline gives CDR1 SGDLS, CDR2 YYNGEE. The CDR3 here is CASKGAEYTDTQYF. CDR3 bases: TGTGCCAGCAAAGGGGCAGAGTACACAGATACGCAGTATTTT.

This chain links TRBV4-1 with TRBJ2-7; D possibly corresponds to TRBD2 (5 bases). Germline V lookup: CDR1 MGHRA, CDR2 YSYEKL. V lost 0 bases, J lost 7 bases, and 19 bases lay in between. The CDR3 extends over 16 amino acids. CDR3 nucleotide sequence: TGCGCCAGCAGCCAAGAGATCACGGGCGGGCCGCGTGAGCAGTACTTC. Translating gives CASSQEITGGPREQYF.

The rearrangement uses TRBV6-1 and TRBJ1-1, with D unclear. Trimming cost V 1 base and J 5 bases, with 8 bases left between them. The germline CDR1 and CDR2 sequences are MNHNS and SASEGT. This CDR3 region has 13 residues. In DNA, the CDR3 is TGTGCCAGCAGTGAAGGCGGGGTGACTGAAGCTTTCTTT. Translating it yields CASSEGGVTEAFF.